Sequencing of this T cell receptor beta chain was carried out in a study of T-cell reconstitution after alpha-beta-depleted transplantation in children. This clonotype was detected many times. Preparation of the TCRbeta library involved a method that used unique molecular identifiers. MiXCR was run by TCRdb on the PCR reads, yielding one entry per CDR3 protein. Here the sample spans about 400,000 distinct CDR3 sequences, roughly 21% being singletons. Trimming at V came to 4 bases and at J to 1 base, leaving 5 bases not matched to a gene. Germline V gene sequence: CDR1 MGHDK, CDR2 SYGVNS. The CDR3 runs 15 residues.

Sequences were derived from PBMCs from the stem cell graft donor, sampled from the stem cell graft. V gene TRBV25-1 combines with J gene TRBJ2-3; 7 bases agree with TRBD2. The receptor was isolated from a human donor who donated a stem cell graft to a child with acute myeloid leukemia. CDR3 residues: CASSGEREGTDTQYF. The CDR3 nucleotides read TGTGCCAGCAGTGGGGAACGGGAGGGCACAGATACGCAGTATTTT.